The present TCR beta chain was sequenced within a study of blood T cell repertoires in COVID-19. The wider study: COVID-19 samples collected from the United States, Italy and Spain covered acute and convalescent phases. From T cells, B-cell-depleted T cells, or PBMCs came the material, which was cDNA or gDNA.

V was cut by 2 bases and J by 3 bases, with 13 bases left in between. The germline V gene has CDR1 MNHEY and CDR2 SVGAGI. The CDR3 is 15 residues long. Authors' data handling: Researchers report that nucleated cell counts were estimated from reference gene primer amplification. TCRdb's table, derived via immunoSEQ multiplex PCR, lists solely in-frame clones and lacks some. That table supplies the V and J calls and clone size; D and trimming were determined from the DNA. The data hold around 100,000 clones, with about 91% observed a single time. The V gene is TRBV6-5, the J gene TRBJ1-1; the D gene is possibly TRBD1 (5 bases). Sequencing input: peripheral blood. This receptor was identified in a human donor in a cohort sampled during active COVID-19. CDR3 nucleotide sequence: TGTGCCAGCAGTTACGGCTTCAGGACATACACTGAAGCTTTCTTT. It translates to CASSYGFRTYTEAFF.